This T cell receptor beta chain was observed in a study of cytomegalovirus exposure and HLA in healthy donors. Findings and limits, study-wide: TCR beta chain V- and J-gene trimming was linked, in a later analysis, to a missense variant in DCLRE1C. Later on, an analysis found that several of the most significant clusters appeared to be linked to common viral pathogens, which included parvovirus B19. According to the study, around 150 TCR beta chains were cytomegalovirus-associated.

Regarding this clone: Its antigen is as yet unknown.

Amplification used 60 Vbeta primers and 13 Jbeta primers. Assay: immunoSEQ multiplex PCR; the TCRdb copy retains only in-frame clones and omits some. The sample lists about 180,000 clones; roughly 80% were seen once. The clonotype was recovered from a man aged 18 to 29 in good health and CMV-seronegative. Sequencing used PBMCs.

This CDR3 reads CASSSRGRLAGAGELFF. CDR3 bases: TGTGCCAGCAGCTCCCGGGGGAGACTAGCGGGAGCCGGGGAGCTGTTTTTT. The chain links TRBV7-9 to TRBJ2-2; 12 bases match TRBD2. The CDR3 runs to 17 residues. Germline V gives CDR1 SEHNR, CDR2 FQNEAQ (reference sequence). Unmatched junction bases numbered 9, after V lost 4 bases and J lost 6 bases.